This T cell receptor beta chain comes out of a study of Graves' ophthalmopathy and Graves' hyperthyroidism. In the study overall: Investigators collected peripheral blood at initial diagnosis, before any treatment was given.

Scientists amplified the TCR beta CDR3 regions from RNA transcripts. First-round RT-PCR used HTBI primers; second-round multiplex PCR followed. One entry per CDR3 protein, called by TCRdb with MiXCR from the multiplex PCR reads. The table has some 150,000 distinct CDR3 sequences, approximately 40% seen once. A few counts support this clonotype. There are 12 residues in the CDR3. From germline, CDR1 is MDHEN and CDR2 SYDVKM. The ends were cut back, 5 bases at V and 7 bases at J, with 12 bases in the middle. The TCR comes from a man aged 25-45 years with Graves' ophthalmopathy. Sequencing was done on a sample of peripheral blood. The chain has TRBV28 and TRBJ2-7, with no clear D. CDR3 loop: CASSLPVQEQYF. Here the CDR3 DNA reads TGTGCCAGCAGTCTTCCGGTACAGGAGCAGTACTTC. Based on the CDR3 plus reference TRBV28 and TRBJ2-7, the full variable domain is DVKVTQSSRYLVKRTGEKVFLECVQDMDHENMFWYRQDPGLGLRLIYFSYDVKMKEKGDIPEGYSVSREKKERFSLILESASTNQTSMYLCASSLPVQEQYFGPGTRLTVT.